This T cell receptor beta chain was captured by sequencing in a study of early T cells in non-severe SARS-CoV-2 infection. MiXCR, run by TCRdb on the 5' RACE reads, gives a single entry per CDR3 protein. The data hold about 61,000 distinct CDR3 sequences, with 9.5% to 14% observed a single time. Study-wide findings and caveats: VDJdb matches were skewed toward anti-spike CD8 T cell responses.

This clonotype was counted many times. As yet, its antigen is unknown. The V gene's germline CDR1 is MNHNS and CDR2 SASEGT. The CDR3 runs 16 residues. Trimming took 9 bases from V and 3 from J; bases not matched to a gene: 10. Sequenced material: whole blood. This TCR was sampled from an adult who was a healthcare worker with PCR-confirmed SARS-CoV-2 infection or an uninfected control (not recorded which). The chain uses TRBV6-1 and TRBJ2-3; 12 nucleotides line up with TRBD1. This chain's CDR3 is CASAGTGGYRTDTQYF. CDR3 DNA sequence: TGTGCCAGTGCCGGGACAGGGGGCTATCGAACAGATACGCAGTATTTT.